This TCR beta chain was recorded in a study of shared clonotypes between healthy human individuals. The study's findings and limits: Clonotype sharing across donors was expected to vary with sequencing depth. A reduction in generation probabilities was seen for non-shared clonotypes relative to those shared by all four donors.

The investigators split CD4+ cells into a CD45RA+ naive subset and a CD45RA-negative memory subset. Comments on this clone: The antigen remains unidentified.

The V gene's germline CDR1 is SGHRS and CDR2 YFSETQ. The CDR3 covers 14 residues. The germline V and J ends were trimmed by 0 bases and 2 bases, with 9 bases remaining between them. Execution of the assay was at deep level. Libraries were prepared by immunoSEQ multiplex PCR; TCRdb keeps only in-frame clonotypes and omits some of them. The sample shows fewer than 400,000 clones, approximately 79% of them seen only once. The chain employs TRBV5-1 and TRBJ2-7, with a weak D call TRBD1 (5 bases). Sequencing used memory CD4+ T cells sorted from blood. The subset is: CD45RA-negative fraction. This TCR was sampled from a man younger than 45 in good health. CDR3 loop: CASSLERTTYEQYF. The CDR3 nucleotides are TGCGCCAGCAGCTTGGAAAGGACAACCTACGAGCAGTACTTC.